The clone carrying this TCR beta chain was seen at least ten times. Its antigen is currently unknown. Libraries of naive CD8 cells were prepared from about 19,000 to 1,100,000 sorted cells using 10%, 30% or 50% RNA. TCRdb re-analysed the PCR reads in MiXCR, keeping a single row per CDR3 protein. The sample has some 66,000 distinct CDR3 sequences; under 20% are singletons. This record comes from a study of molecular identifiers for immune sequencing clone quantification. The CDR3 is 14 amino acids. Unmatched junction bases numbered 6, after V lost 6 bases and J lost 1 base. The germline CDR1 and CDR2 sequences are MDHEN and SYDVKM. Findings and limits, study-wide: Clones above 20 RNA copies contained over 98% of effector molecules but under 1% of naive ones.

J is TRBJ2-7 and V is TRBV28; TRBD1 agrees at 7 bases. This TCR derives from a human donor in good health. Some libraries in this study had Jurkat cell RNA spiked in. Sequencing input: naive CD8+ T cells from blood, with Jurkat cell RNA spiked in. The subset: FACS-sorted CD8+CD4-CCR7+CD45RA+ naive T cells. CDR3 sequence reads: CASSFRDRSYEQYF. The DNA of the CDR3 is TGTGCCAGCAGCTTCCGGGACAGATCCTACGAGCAGTACTTC.